The following is a TCR beta chain sequence with its context. No antigen is known for it. The DNA ends 3 residues before the CDR3 does, and the rest of the CDR3 is filled in from the germline J gene. Germline V CDR1 and CDR2: SQVTM, ANQGSEA. The germline V and J ends were trimmed by 3 bases and 4 bases, with 12 bases remaining between them. The CDR3 is made up of 13 amino acids. Method: immunoSEQ multiplex PCR; TCRdb's copy keeps in-frame clones and lacks some. The repertoire shows around 30,000 clones, none seen only once; the top ten take 28%. The data are from a study of T cell clonality in common variable immunodeficiency. Study-level findings and limits: Common variable immunodeficiency TCR beta sequences reportedly had fewer deletions and N-nucleotide insertions.

The source is a human donor with common variable immunodeficiency. Sequenced sample: peripheral blood mononuclear cells. J is TRBJ2-5 and V is TRBV29-1; no definite D call. The part of the CDR3 DNA that was read is TGCAGCGTTGAGGCCTCGCTCCGAGAGACC. This gives the protein CSVEASLRET. The complete CDR3 sequence is CSVEASLRETQYF. Together with reference TRBV29-1 and TRBJ2-5, the CDR3 gives the full variable domain: SAVISQKPSRDICQRGTSLTIQCQVDSQVTMMFWYRQQPGQSLTLIATANQGSEATYESGFVIDKFPISRPNLTFSTLTVSNMSPEDSSIYLCSVEASLRETQYFGPGTRLLVL.